The 27 T cell receptor beta chains below all came from one sample that was sequenced in a study of blood T cell repertoires in COVID-19. Profiling relied on immunoSEQ multiplex PCR, and the TCRdb table lists in-frame clones only, not all of them. The repertoire holds tens of thousands of clones, with 80% as singletons. The sequencing input was peripheral blood. These TCRs come from a woman older than 75 with acute or convalescent COVID-19.

The chain combines TRBV5-1 with TRBJ2-1; a weak D match, TRBD2 (5 bases). The CDR3 spans 14 residues. In germline, CDR1 is SGHRS, CDR2 YFSETQ. Trimming took off 0 bases at V and 3 bases at J, with 7 bases between the two ends. DNA for the CDR3: TGCGCCAGCAGCTTGGAAGCGGTCTACAATGAGCAGTTCTTC. Its translation is CASSLEAVYNEQFF.

The V gene is TRBV14, the J gene TRBJ2-2; weak D call: TRBD2 (6 bases). Trimming shortened V by 0 bases and J by 4 bases, and 15 bases separated the two germline ends. The germline gives CDR1 SGHDN, CDR2 FVKESK. CDR3 size: 17 residues. CDR3 DNA: TGTGCCAGCAGCCAAGACTGGAGTCGGGAGAGCACCGGGGAGCTGTTTTTT. Amino acid sequence: CASSQDWSRESTGELFF.

CDR3 DNA sequence: TGTGCCAGCAGCTTAGTGACAGGGGGCGGCACTGAAGCTTTCTTT. It translates to CASSLVTGGGTEAFF. The V and J genes are TRBV11-2 and TRBJ1-1; 10 bases are a match to TRBD1. V shed 1 base and J 4 bases; nucleotides not matched to a gene: 3. CDR1 and CDR2 from the germline V gene are SGHAT and FQNNGV. This CDR3 is 15 amino acids long.

The V gene is TRBV5-4, the J gene TRBJ2-1; no clear D gene. The V gene's germline CDR1 is SGHNT and CDR2 YYREEE (reference sequence). The CDR3 extends over 13 amino acids. Between the trimmed V and J ends, which lost 9 bases and 0 bases, there was a span of 10 bases. Here the CDR3 reads CATWASSYNEQFF. For the CDR3, the DNA is TGTGCCACCTGGGCGAGCTCCTACAATGAGCAGTTCTTC.

The rearrangement uses TRBV6-4 and TRBJ1-1, with D unresolved. Germline CDR1 reads MRHNA; CDR2 reads SNTAGT. The CDR3 contains 15 residues. V shed 2 bases and J shed 3 bases, with 13 bases lying between them. CDR3 loop: CASSDVQPGDTEAFF. The DNA of the CDR3 is TGTGCCAGCAGTGACGTCCAGCCCGGAGACACTGAAGCTTTCTTT.

This clone showed up just once. V usage is TRBV19 and J usage is TRBJ2-1; the match to TRBD2 covers 9 bases. The CDR3 is 15 amino acids. The germline CDR1 and CDR2 sequences are LNHDA and SQIVND (reference sequence). J gave up 8 bases and V 5 bases, and 10 bases lay outside the gene matches. The CDR3 DNA sequence: TGTGCCAGTAGTTTGGGCGGGGGGGCCTCTTATGAGCAGTTCTTC. Its protein is CASSLGGGASYEQFF.

J is TRBJ1-4 and V is TRBV5-1; D may be TRBD1 (6 bases). V was pared by 0 bases and J by 8 bases, with 14 bases between. Per germline, CDR1 SGHRS and CDR2 YFSETQ. The CDR3 has 15 residues. CDR3 sequence: CASSLVRGSEEKLFF. The CDR3 coding sequence is TGCGCCAGCAGCTTGGTTAGGGGGAGTGAGGAAAAACTGTTTTTT.

In DNA form, the CDR3 reads TGTGCCAGCAGCGAGTACACAGGGAGGGGCTCCTACGAGCAGTACTTC. It codes for CASSEYTGRGSYEQYF. This chain uses TRBV3-1 (or the pseudogene TRBV3-2) with TRBJ2-7; TRBD2 is a possible D gene (7 bases). Germline loops: CDR1 LGHDT, CDR2 YNNKEL (reference sequence). The CDR3 contains 16 residues. V was trimmed by 5 bases and J by 0 bases, leaving 17 bases between them.

The chain joins TRBV29-1 to TRBJ2-1, with 7 bases fitting TRBD2. The CDR3 totals 11 residues. V gave up 6 bases and J gave up 9 bases; unmatched junction bases: 5. From germline, CDR1 is SQVTM and CDR2 ANQGSEA. The CDR3, as DNA: TGCAGCGTGAGGGAGGGGAGTGAGCAGTTCTTC. Encoded protein: CSVREGSEQFF.

The chain employs TRBV6-5 and TRBJ1-1, with 9 bases that match TRBD1. CDR3 length equals 16 residues. The V gene's germline CDR1 is MNHEY and CDR2 SVGAGI. The J segment lost 1 base and the V segment lost 2 bases, leaving 5 bases of the junction unmatched. CDR3 DNA: TGTGCCAGCAGTTACCTCCTACAGGGGGCGAACACTGAAGCTTTCTTT. This translates into CASSYLLQGANTEAFF.

The V and J genes are TRBV7-6 and TRBJ2-3; possible D gene TRBD2, 6 bases. Looked up from germline, CDR1 is SGHVS and CDR2 is FNYEAQ. Deletions cut 1 base from V and 2 bases from J, with 13 bases between. The CDR3 is made up of 16 amino acids. The CDR3: CASSLESRLVTDTQYF. CDR3 nucleotides: TGTGCCAGCAGCTTAGAGTCCCGACTAGTCACAGATACGCAGTATTTT.

The J gene is TRBJ2-7, the V gene TRBV29-1, with 8 bases lining up with TRBD1. Looked up from germline, CDR1 is SQVTM and CDR2 is ANQGSEA. Trimming cost V 4 bases and J 5 bases; bases outside gene matches: 4. This CDR3 comprises 12 residues. The CDR3 sequence: CSVARGLNEQYF. DNA for the CDR3: TGCAGCGTTGCCAGGGGGCTCAACGAGCAGTACTTC.

The chain joins TRBV6-5 to TRBJ1-1, with D unresolved. The CDR3 sequence is 15 residues long. Trimming removed 2 bases from V and 2 bases from J, with 12 bases in between. CDR1 and CDR2 (germline): MNHEY, SVGAGI. The CDR3: CASSYARLGNTEAFF. CDR3 coding DNA: TGTGCCAGCAGTTACGCGCGGTTAGGTAACACTGAAGCTTTCTTT.

The chain carries TRBV18 and TRBJ2-2; TRBD1 matches at 7 bases. Germline-derived CDR1 and CDR2 are KGHSH and LQKENI. This CDR3 is 15 amino acids long. V trimming: 3 bases; J trimming: 3 bases; junction bases outside the gene matches: 4. CDR3 amino acids: CASSPRQGDTGELFF. The DNA for the CDR3 is TGTGCCAGCTCACCGAGGCAGGGGGACACCGGGGAGCTGTTTTTT.

This chain uses TRBV20-1 with TRBJ1-6; D perhaps matches TRBD1 (5 bases). Germline V gene sequence: CDR1 DFQATT, CDR2 SNEGSKA (reference sequence). V was cut by 3 bases and J by 3 bases, with 9 bases left in between. The CDR3 contains 14 residues. CDR3: CSASPGRYNSPLHF. Written as DNA, the CDR3 is TGCAGTGCTAGTCCAGGGCGCTATAATTCACCCCTCCACTTT.

This clone was picked up one time. V usage is TRBV24-1 and J usage is TRBJ2-1; 9 bases are shared with TRBD1. The trim removed 3 bases at V and 12 bases at J, leaving 8 bases unmatched. CDR3 length: 14 amino acids. Germline V lookup: CDR1 KGHDR, CDR2 SFDVKD. The CDR3 sequence is CATSDPGQGWRQFF. CDR3 coding DNA: TGTGCCACCAGTGATCCCGGACAGGGGTGGAGGCAGTTCTTC.

This clone was picked up a small number of times. J is TRBJ2-7 and V is TRBV28, with a possible D match to TRBD1 (6 bases). CDR1 and CDR2 (germline): MDHEN, SYDVKM. CDR3 length: 13 residues. V dropped 6 bases and J dropped 2 bases, with 11 bases sitting between them. The CDR3 loop reads CASRGQTPYEQYF. CDR3 in DNA: TGTGCCAGCAGGGGACAAACACCCTACGAGCAGTACTTC.

The chain employs TRBV5-1 and TRBJ2-7; 9 nucleotides agree with TRBD1. In germline, CDR1 is SGHRS, CDR2 YFSETQ. This CDR3 comprises 14 residues. The V gene end was trimmed by 2 bases and the J gene end by 3 bases; junction bases not matched to a gene: 3. The CDR3 sequence is CASSFGQGSYEQYF. Written as DNA, the CDR3 is TGCGCCAGCAGCTTCGGACAGGGGAGCTACGAGCAGTACTTC.

The chain combines TRBV14 with TRBJ1-2, with D hard to call. Germline loops: CDR1 SGHDN, CDR2 FVKESK. V dropped 0 bases and J dropped 0 bases, with 8 bases sitting between them. The CDR3 loop spans 15 amino acids. CDR3 nucleotides: TGTGCCAGCAGCCAAGATGCCCTAGCTAACTATGGCTACACCTTC. It translates to CASSQDALANYGYTF.

The chain has TRBV2 and TRBJ2-5; D possibly corresponds to TRBD2 (7 bases). The germline V gene has CDR1 SNHLY and CDR2 FYNNEI. V was cut by 8 bases and J by 5 bases, with 24 bases left in between. The CDR3 is 16 amino acids. The CDR3 loop is CASLEGGILNRETQYF. For the CDR3, the DNA is TGTGCCAGCCTGGAGGGGGGGATCCTGAACAGGGAGACCCAGTACTTC.

The chain carries TRBV19 and TRBJ1-1, with unresolved D. The V gene's germline CDR1 is LNHDA and CDR2 SQIVND (reference sequence). CDR3 length: 13 residues. V lost 8 bases, J lost 6 bases, and 16 bases lay in between. The CDR3 loop is CASHRQSWAEAFF. The CDR3 DNA follows: TGTGCCAGTCATAGACAATCTTGGGCTGAAGCTTTCTTT.

The chain carries TRBV5-1 and TRBJ2-2; 8 bases agree with TRBD2. The CDR3 is 15 residues long. Germline trimming cut 4 bases from V and 6 bases from J; bases unmatched to any gene: 8. The germline V gene encodes CDR1 SGHRS and CDR2 YFSETQ. In nucleotides, the CDR3 is TGCGCCAGCAGCCCGGTGCCGGGGGGGCCCGGGGAGCTGTTTTTT. Translation gives CASSPVPGGPGELFF.

This clone occurred once. This chain links TRBV5-1 with TRBJ1-3; 7 nucleotides line up with TRBD1. Germline V lookup: CDR1 SGHRS, CDR2 YFSETQ. J was trimmed by 4 bases and V by 2 bases; bases with no gene match: 6. This CDR3 comprises 15 residues. CDR3 amino acids: CASSLLGGQGNTIYF. The DNA of the CDR3 is TGCGCCAGCAGCTTACTCGGGGGACAGGGAAACACCATATATTTT.

This clone was observed once. The chain links TRBV5-1 to TRBJ2-1; TRBD2 aligns across 10 bases. CDR1 SGHRS and CDR2 YFSETQ come from the germline V gene. CDR3 length: 15 residues. V was pared by 4 bases and J by 3 bases, with 4 bases of the junction left unmatched. For the CDR3, the DNA is TGCGCCAGCAGCCCCAGGACTAGCGGCTACAATGAGCAGTTCTTC. As protein: CASSPRTSGYNEQFF.

The chain carries TRBV3-1 (or the pseudogene TRBV3-2) and TRBJ2-1; D ambiguous. There are 12 residues in the CDR3. V dropped 2 bases and J dropped 4 bases, with 3 bases sitting between them. Germline CDR1 and CDR2: LGHDT and YNNKEL (reference sequence). The CDR3 sequence is CASSQHYNEQFF. The CDR3 region has the DNA TGTGCCAGCAGCCAACATTACAATGAGCAGTTCTTC.

V usage is TRBV6-5 and J usage is TRBJ2-5, with D tentatively TRBD2 (5 bases). Germline assignment: CDR1 MNHEY and CDR2 SVGAGI. V was cut by 0 bases and J by 6 bases, with 11 bases left in between. The CDR3 is 14 residues long. The CDR3 nucleotides are TGTGCCAGCAGTTACTCGTCCGGGATGCAGACCCAGTACTTC. Translation gives CASSYSSGMQTQYF.

This clone was observed a handful of times. The chain's CDR3 is CSIGPGAGTEAFF. As DNA, the CDR3 is TGCAGCATCGGACCAGGGGCGGGCACTGAAGCTTTCTTT. The chain carries TRBV29-1 and TRBJ1-1, with a weak D call TRBD1 (6 bases). The germline gives CDR1 SQVTM, CDR2 ANQGSEA. This CDR3 contains 13 residues. The V and J ends lost 8 bases and 4 bases respectively, with 17 bases between them.